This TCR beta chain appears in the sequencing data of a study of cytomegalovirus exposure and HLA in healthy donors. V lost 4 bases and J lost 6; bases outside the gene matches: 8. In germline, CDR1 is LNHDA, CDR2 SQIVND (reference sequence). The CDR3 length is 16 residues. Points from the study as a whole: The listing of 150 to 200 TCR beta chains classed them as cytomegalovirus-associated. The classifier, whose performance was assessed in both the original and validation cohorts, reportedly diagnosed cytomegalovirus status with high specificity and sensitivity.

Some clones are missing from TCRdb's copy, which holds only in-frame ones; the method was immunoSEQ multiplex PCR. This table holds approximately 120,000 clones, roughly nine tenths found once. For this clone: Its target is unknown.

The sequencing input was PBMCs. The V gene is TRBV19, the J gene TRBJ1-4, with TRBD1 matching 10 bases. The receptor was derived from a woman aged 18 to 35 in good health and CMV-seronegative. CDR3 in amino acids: CASSTPPGQGYEKLFF. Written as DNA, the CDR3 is TGTGCCAGTAGTACGCCTCCGGGACAGGGGTATGAAAAACTGTTTTTT.